The source of this T cell receptor beta chain is a study of regulatory T cells in long-lasting Graves disease. V gave up 8 bases and J gave up 3 bases, with 11 bases separating them. The CDR3 sequence is 13 residues long. Germline V lookup: CDR1 MDHEN, CDR2 SYDVKM. To make TCR beta libraries, researchers used iRepertoire HTBI primers and Arm-PCR of CDR3 regions. A single record per CDR3 protein comes from TCRdb applying MiXCR to the multiplex PCR reads. The sample consists of about 450,000 distinct CDR3 sequences, roughly a quarter of them appearing once. Sample time point: persistent/refractory GD, antithyroid drugs over 5 years with positive TRAb. With RNA extracted from PBMCs as input, the TCR library was made. This clonotype has at least ten counts.

The source material was peripheral blood mononuclear cells (PBMCs), sampled when the disease was refractory, from a patient treated with antithyroid drugs. This receptor was obtained from a female donor with Graves disease. The rearrangement joins TRBV28 to TRBJ1-5; tentatively, D is TRBD1 (6 bases). CDR3 sequence (DNA): TGTGCCAGCGGGACACTTATCAATCAGCCCCAGCATTTT. Its protein is CASGTLINQPQHF. Looking up the rest from reference TRBV28 and TRBJ1-5 gives the full variable domain: DVKVTQSSRYLVKRTGEKVFLECVQDMDHENMFWYRQDPGLGLRLIYFSYDVKMKEKGDIPEGYSVSREKKERFSLILESASTNQTSMYLCASGTLINQPQHFGDGTRLSIL.